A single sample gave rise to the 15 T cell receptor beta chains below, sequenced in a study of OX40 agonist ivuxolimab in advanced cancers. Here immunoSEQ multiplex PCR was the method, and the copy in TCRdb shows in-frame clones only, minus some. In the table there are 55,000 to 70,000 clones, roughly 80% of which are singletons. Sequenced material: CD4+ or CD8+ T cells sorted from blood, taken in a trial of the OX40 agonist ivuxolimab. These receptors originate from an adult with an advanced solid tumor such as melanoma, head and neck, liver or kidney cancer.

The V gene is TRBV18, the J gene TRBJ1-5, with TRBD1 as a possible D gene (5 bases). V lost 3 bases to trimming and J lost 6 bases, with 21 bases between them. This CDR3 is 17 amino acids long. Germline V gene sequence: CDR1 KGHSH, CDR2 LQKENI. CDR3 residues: CASSPNTAGATAQPQHF. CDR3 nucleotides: TGTGCCAGCTCACCCAATACAGCTGGGGCCACAGCTCAGCCCCAGCATTTT.

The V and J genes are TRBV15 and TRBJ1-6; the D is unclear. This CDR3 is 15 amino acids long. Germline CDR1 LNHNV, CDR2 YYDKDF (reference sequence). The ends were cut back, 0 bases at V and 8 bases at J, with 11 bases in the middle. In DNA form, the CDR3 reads TGTGCCACCAGCAGAGATTGGGCTTTGGATTCACCCCTCCACTTT. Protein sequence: CATSRDWALDSPLHF.

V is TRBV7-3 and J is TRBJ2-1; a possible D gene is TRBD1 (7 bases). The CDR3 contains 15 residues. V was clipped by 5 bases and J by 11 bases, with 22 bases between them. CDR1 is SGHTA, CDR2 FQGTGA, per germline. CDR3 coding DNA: TGTGCCAGCAGCGGCGGGACCAGGCAGGGGGGTAAGCAGTTCTTC. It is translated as CASSGGTRQGGKQFF.

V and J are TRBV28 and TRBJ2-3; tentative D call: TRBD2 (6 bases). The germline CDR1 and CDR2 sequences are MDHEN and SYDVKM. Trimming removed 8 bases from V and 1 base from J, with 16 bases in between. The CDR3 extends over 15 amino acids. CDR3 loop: CASGTPGLGTDTQYF. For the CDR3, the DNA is TGTGCCAGCGGGACCCCGGGACTGGGCACAGATACGCAGTATTTT.

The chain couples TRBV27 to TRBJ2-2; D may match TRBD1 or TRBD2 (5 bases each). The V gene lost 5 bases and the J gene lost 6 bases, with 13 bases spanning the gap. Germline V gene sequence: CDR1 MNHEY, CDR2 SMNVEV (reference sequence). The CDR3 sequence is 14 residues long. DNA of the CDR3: TGTGCCAGCAGTACCACGAGGGGAGCCGGGGAGCTGTTTTTT. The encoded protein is CASSTTRGAGELFF.

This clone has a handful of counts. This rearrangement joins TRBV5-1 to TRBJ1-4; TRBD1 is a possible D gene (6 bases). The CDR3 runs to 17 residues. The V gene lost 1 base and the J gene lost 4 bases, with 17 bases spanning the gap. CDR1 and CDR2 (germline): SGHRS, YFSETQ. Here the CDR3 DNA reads TGCGCCAGCAGCTTGCCCCAAGGACAGCTTCGTAATGAAAAACTGTTTTTT. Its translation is CASSLPQGQLRNEKLFF.

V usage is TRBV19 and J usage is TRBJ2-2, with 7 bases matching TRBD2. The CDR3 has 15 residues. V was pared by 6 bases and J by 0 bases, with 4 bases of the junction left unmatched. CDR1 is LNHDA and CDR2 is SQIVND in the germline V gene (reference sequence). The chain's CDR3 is CASRSGGPNTGELFF. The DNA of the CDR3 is TGTGCCAGTAGGTCGGGAGGCCCGAACACCGGGGAGCTGTTTTTT.

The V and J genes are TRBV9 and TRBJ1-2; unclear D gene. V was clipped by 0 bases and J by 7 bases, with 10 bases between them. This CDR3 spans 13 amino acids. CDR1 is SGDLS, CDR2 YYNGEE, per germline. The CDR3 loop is CASSVAGFSGYTF. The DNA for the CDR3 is TGTGCCAGCAGCGTAGCCGGGTTCAGTGGCTACACCTTC. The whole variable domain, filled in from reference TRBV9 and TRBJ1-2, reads DSGVTQTPKHLITATGQRVTLRCSPRSGDLSVYWYQQSLDQGLQFLIQYYNGEERAKGNILERFSAQQFPDLHSELNLSSLELGDSALYFCASSVAGFSGYTFGSGTRLTVV.

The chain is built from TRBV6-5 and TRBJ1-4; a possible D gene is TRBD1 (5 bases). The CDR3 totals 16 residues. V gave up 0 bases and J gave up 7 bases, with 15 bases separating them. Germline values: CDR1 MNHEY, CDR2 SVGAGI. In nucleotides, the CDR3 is TGTGCCAGCAGTTACTCCGGGGGTGGGAATGGTGAAAAACTGTTTTTT. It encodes CASSYSGGGNGEKLFF.

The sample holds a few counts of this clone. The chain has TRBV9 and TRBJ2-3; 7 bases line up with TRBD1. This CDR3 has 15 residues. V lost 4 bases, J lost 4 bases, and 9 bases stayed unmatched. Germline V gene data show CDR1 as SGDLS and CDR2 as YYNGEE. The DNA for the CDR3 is TGTGCCAGCAGCTATACAGGGGTTGGGGCAGATACGCAGTATTTT. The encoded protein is CASSYTGVGADTQYF. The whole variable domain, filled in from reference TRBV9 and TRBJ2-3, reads DSGVTQTPKHLITATGQRVTLRCSPRSGDLSVYWYQQSLDQGLQFLIQYYNGEERAKGNILERFSAQQFPDLHSELNLSSLELGDSALYFCASSYTGVGADTQYFGPGTRLTVL.

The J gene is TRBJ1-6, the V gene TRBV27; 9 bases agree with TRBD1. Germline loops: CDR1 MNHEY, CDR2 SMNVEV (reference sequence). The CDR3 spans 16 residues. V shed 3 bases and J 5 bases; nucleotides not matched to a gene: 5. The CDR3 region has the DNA TGTGCCAGCAGTTTCCGGACAGGGGACAATAATTCACCCCTCCACTTT. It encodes CASSFRTGDNNSPLHF.

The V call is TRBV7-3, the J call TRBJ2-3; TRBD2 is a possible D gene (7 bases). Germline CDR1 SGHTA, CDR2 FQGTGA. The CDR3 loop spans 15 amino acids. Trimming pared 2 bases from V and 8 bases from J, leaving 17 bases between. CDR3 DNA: TGTGCCAGCAGCTTACAGGGGTCCAGGGAGGGTACGCAGTATTTT. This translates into CASSLQGSREGTQYF.

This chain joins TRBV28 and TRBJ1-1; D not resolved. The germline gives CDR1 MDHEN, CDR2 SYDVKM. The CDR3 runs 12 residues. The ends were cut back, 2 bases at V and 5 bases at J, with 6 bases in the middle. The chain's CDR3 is CASSLGETEAFF. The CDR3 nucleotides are TGTGCCAGCAGTTTAGGGGAAACTGAAGCTTTCTTT.

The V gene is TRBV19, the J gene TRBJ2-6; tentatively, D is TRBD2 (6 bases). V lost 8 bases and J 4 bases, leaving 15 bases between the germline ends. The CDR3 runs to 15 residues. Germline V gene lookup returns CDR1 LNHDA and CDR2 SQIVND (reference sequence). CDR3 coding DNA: TGTGCCAGTGCGGGGCCAGGGACCGGGGCCAACGTCCTGACTTTC. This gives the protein CASAGPGTGANVLTF.

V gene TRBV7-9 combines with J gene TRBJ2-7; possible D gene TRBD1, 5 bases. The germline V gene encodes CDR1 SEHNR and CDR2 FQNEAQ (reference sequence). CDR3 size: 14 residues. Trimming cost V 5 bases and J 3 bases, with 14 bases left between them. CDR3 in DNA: TGTGCCAGCAGCGTGGGTCGAAGGGGCTACGAGCAGTACTTC. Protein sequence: CASSVGRRGYEQYF.